This T cell receptor beta chain was sequenced for a study of blood T cell repertoires in COVID-19 (dated by TCRdb to the early 2020s). As for the study more broadly: Samples covering the acute and convalescent phases of COVID-19 were provided by collaborators in the United States, Italy and Spain. A de-identified subject ID, COVID-19 status, age in years and sex were almost always included in the sample metadata. Deeply sampled blood TCRbeta repertoires from subjects exposed to, actively infected with, or recovered from COVID-19 were included in the dataset. Where HLA class I and class II types were available, the types were taken from metadata supplied by the sample provider, not from assay-based typing. A freely available public database, intended as a resource for researchers studying the immune response to SARS-CoV-2, is where the repertoires were released. The prospective study material was composed of cDNA or gDNA derived from T cells, B-cell-depleted T cells, or PBMCs. The samples were drawn from the first 160 participants of the ongoing ImmuneRACE study and from some 1,300 subjects provided by 6 global collaborators. Findings and caveats that apply to the study as a whole: The quantity of clinical and demographic metadata differed by source and by participant and was supplied without curation.

The immunoSEQ Assay, a bias-controlled multiplex PCR, was used to amplify TCRbeta CDR3 regions from genomic DNA. In the authors' own workflow: Within the assay, amplification of reference gene primers was used to estimate how many nucleated cells each sample contained. To quantify the absolute abundance of each unique TCRbeta CDR3 rearrangement, sequence reads were collapsed and filtered. For each sample, productive Simpson clonality was calculated by taking the square root of Simpson's diversity index across productive rearrangements. The clones in this table, taken by TCRdb from immuneACCESS, are in-frame only. Not every clone is retained; where verified, under half of the shortfall comes from an unresolved V gene, and the cause of the rest is unknown. V, J and clone size were drawn from that table, and D and trimming were deduced from the DNA. A total of approximately 330,000 clones appear in this sample, under 90% of them only once. Just under 9.5% of the sample lies in the top ten.

The CDR3 holds 18 amino acids from the cysteine to the phenylalanine. Of all the DNA, just the CDR3 is kept, 54 bases in frame from base 1. Trimming takes 5 bases off V and 3 bases off J; junction bases not matched to a gene: 11. For CDR1 and CDR2, the germline V gene lists KGHSH and LQKENI. Notes on this clone: No antigen is known for it. Base qualities are not provided; no much larger clone lies one nucleotide away.

Participants in the prospective study were enrolled through a virtual design, were aged about 18 to 90 years, and lived in approximately 25 United States geographic areas. In the prospective study, cohorts were assigned on the basis of participant-reported clinical history obtained from a screening survey and a study questionnaire. Recovered participants in ImmuneRACE Cohort 3 were defined by two consecutive negative NP/OP PCR tests, clearance by a healthcare professional, or resolution of symptoms. In the prospective study, mobile phlebotomists collected whole blood, serum and a nasopharyngeal or oropharyngeal swab from each participant. Prospective study participants could optionally give additional blood draws and questionnaires over a roughly 2-month period. Before DNA extraction, blood samples from the prospective study were shipped at room temperature or frozen.

Sequencing was carried out using PBMCs or T cells enriched from blood (not recorded which). The sequence links TRBV18 to TRBJ2-3; 13 middle bases align to TRBD2. The receptor was isolated from a woman in her twenties or thirties who had recovered from COVID-19. The CDR3 loop reads CASSSGTSGNLKTDTQYF. The sequenced DNA: TGTGCCAGCTCATCCGGGACTAGCGGGAATTTGAAGACAGATACGCAGTATTTT.